Presented here are 25 T cell receptor beta chains from one specimen sequenced in a study of cytomegalovirus exposure and HLA in healthy donors. Primers for the PCR totalled 60 Vbeta and 13 Jbeta. Libraries were prepared by immunoSEQ multiplex PCR; TCRdb keeps only in-frame clonotypes and omits some of them. This table holds about 140,000 clones, roughly 70% found once. Sequencing was performed on PBMCs. These receptors all come from a human donor in good health.

The chain uses TRBV7-8 and TRBJ2-2, with no clear D. The CDR3 length is 12 residues. CDR1 and CDR2 (germline): SGHVS, FQNEAQ. The CDR3 here is CSWPTNTGELFF. The CDR3 bases are TGTTCTTGGCCCACGAACACCGGGGAGCTGTTTTTT.

This clone was detected once. The chain joins TRBV5-4 to TRBJ2-2, with a possible D match to TRBD1 (6 bases). This CDR3 is built from 15 residues. CDR1 is SGHNT, CDR2 YYREEE, per germline (reference sequence). Trimming cost V 0 bases and J 4 bases, with 10 bases left between them. Here the CDR3 DNA reads TGTGCCAGCAGCTTGGGACAGGTCCCCACCGGGGAGCTGTTTTTT. Its protein is CASSLGQVPTGELFF.

The CDR3 loop reads CASSPRDRETNEKLFF. The CDR3 DNA reads TGCGCCAGCAGTCCCCGGGACAGGGAAACTAATGAAAAACTGTTTTTT. The chain recombines TRBV23-1 with TRBJ1-4; 9 bases agree with TRBD1. TRBV23-1 carries the ORF label, with uncertain function. The CDR3 loop spans 16 amino acids. Trimming took 4 bases from V and 1 from J; bases not matched to a gene: 4.

In its sample, this clone was seen once. This chain connects TRBV5-4 to TRBJ2-1; TRBD2 aligns across 15 bases. The germline gives CDR1 SGHNT, CDR2 YYREEE (reference sequence). V lost 5 bases to trimming and J lost 8 bases; unmatched junction nucleotides: 5. This CDR3 contains 15 residues. CDR3 amino acids: CASSRTSGRGYEQFF. The CDR3 DNA reads TGTGCCAGCAGTCGGACTAGCGGGAGGGGTTATGAGCAGTTCTTC.

V gene TRBV7-8 combines with J gene TRBJ1-5; D is possibly TRBD1 (5 bases). Trimming removed 0 bases at V and 6 bases at J, with 15 bases between. Germline V gene lookup returns CDR1 SGHVS and CDR2 FQNEAQ. The CDR3 runs 16 residues. The CDR3 protein is CASSLALGGVGQPQHF. For the CDR3, the DNA is TGTGCCAGCAGCTTAGCGCTAGGAGGGGTCGGTCAGCCCCAGCATTTT. The full variable domain, in which reference TRBV7-8 and TRBJ1-5 provide the parts outside the CDR3, is GAGVSQSPRYKVAKRGQDVALRCDPISGHVSLFWYQQALGQGPEFLTYFQNEAQLDKSGLPSDRFFAERPEGSVSTLKIQRTQQEDSAVYLCASSLALGGVGQPQHFGDGTRLSIL.

This clone has more than one count but fewer than ten. This chain links TRBV4-1 with TRBJ2-7; the D gene is possibly TRBD1 (7 bases). Trimming took 1 base from V and 4 from J, leaving 14 bases between them. CDR3 length: 15 residues. The germline V gene has CDR1 MGHRA and CDR2 YSYEKL. DNA for the CDR3: TGCGCCAGCAGCCAAGCAGGGGGGAGTGGGTACGAGCAGTACTTC. This translates into CASSQAGGSGYEQYF.

This clone was counted only a few times. The genes are TRBV5-4 and TRBJ2-7, with TRBD1 matching 9 bases. After removal of 4 bases from V and 5 bases from J, the junction contained 4 bases not matched to a gene. The CDR3 is 13 residues long. CDR1 and CDR2 from the germline V gene are SGHNT and YYREEE (reference sequence). The CDR3, as DNA: TGTGCCAGCAGCAAACAGGGGGCCGACGAGCAGTACTTC. The encoded protein is CASSKQGADEQYF. Full variable domain (rest looked up from reference TRBV5-4 and TRBJ2-7): ETGVTQSPTHLIKTRGQQVTLRCSSQSGHNTVSWYQQALGQGPQFIFQYYREEENGRGNFPPRFSGLQFPNYSSELNVNALELDDSALYLCASSKQGADEQYFGPGTRLTVT.

As concerns this clone: The identical CDR3 is also encoded by other nucleotide sequences in the sample. The rearrangement joins TRBV5-1 to TRBJ2-3; D is uncertain. Germline V gene lookup returns CDR1 SGHRS and CDR2 YFSETQ. V lost 0 bases and J 2 bases, leaving 7 bases between the germline ends. This CDR3 is built from 14 residues. For the CDR3, the DNA is TGCGCCAGCAGCTTGGGGCAAAACACAGATACGCAGTATTTT. Translating it yields CASSLGQNTDTQYF.

This clone came up a few times. V usage is TRBV11-3 and J usage is TRBJ2-1; possibly TRBD1 for D (5 bases). Trimming shortened V by 5 bases and J by 9 bases, and 17 bases separated the two germline ends. This CDR3 is 14 amino acids long. The germline CDR1 and CDR2 sequences are SGHNT and YENEEA. CDR3 amino acids: CASSPTPGRGEQFF. The CDR3, as DNA: TGTGCCAGCAGCCCAACCCCCGGTAGGGGTGAGCAGTTCTTC.

This clone was counted a few times. V usage is TRBV11-2 and J usage is TRBJ1-1, with a weak D call TRBD1 (6 bases). The CDR3 runs 13 residues. The germline V gene encodes CDR1 SGHAT and CDR2 FQNNGV. Trimming shortened V by 1 base and J by 7 bases, and 10 bases separated the two germline ends. This chain's CDR3 is CASSLALGGEAFF. The CDR3 DNA is TGTGCCAGCAGCTTAGCTTTAGGGGGTGAAGCTTTCTTT.

This chain uses TRBV4-2 with TRBJ2-3; 7 bases line up with TRBD2. V lost 4 bases and J lost 1; bases outside the gene matches: 2. Per germline, CDR1 LGHNA and CDR2 YNFKEQ. This CDR3 comprises 14 residues. The CDR3 sequence: CASSLSGGTDTQYF. DNA for the CDR3: TGTGCCAGCAGCCTGAGCGGGGGCACAGATACGCAGTATTTT.

V gene TRBV2 combines with J gene TRBJ2-7; 9 nucleotides match TRBD1. The CDR3 has 14 amino acids. V lost 4 bases, J lost 2 bases, and 3 bases stayed unmatched. Germline CDR1 SNHLY, CDR2 FYNNEI. This CDR3 is CASSGGTGTYEQYF. For the CDR3, the DNA is TGTGCCAGCAGTGGCGGGACAGGGACCTACGAGCAGTACTTC.

This sequence joins TRBV6-1 and TRBJ1-5, with a possible D match to TRBD1 (6 bases). CDR1 and CDR2 (germline): MNHNS, SASEGT. This CDR3 has 15 residues. Trimming took off 1 base at V and 5 bases at J, with 12 bases between the two ends. The CDR3, as DNA: TGTGCCAGCAGTGAAGAACAGGGATTGTATCAGCCCCAGCATTTT. It specifies CASSEEQGLYQPQHF.

The chain links TRBV13 to TRBJ2-2; TRBD2 agrees at 8 bases. Germline V lookup: CDR1 PRHDT, CDR2 FYEKMQ (reference sequence). The V and J ends lost 5 bases and 6 bases, in that order; junction bases with no gene match: 8. The CDR3 is 15 amino acids. As DNA, the CDR3 is TGTGCCAGCAGCCCCGCCGGGAGGGTGTCCGGGGAGCTGTTTTTT. Translation: CASSPAGRVSGELFF.

This clone was recorded only once. The chain combines TRBV10-1 with TRBJ2-2; perhaps TRBD1 as D (6 bases). The CDR3 runs 16 residues. The germline V gene has CDR1 WNHNN and CDR2 SYGVQD (reference sequence). V lost 7 bases, J lost 0 bases, and 15 bases lay in between. CDR3 in DNA: TGCGCCAGCACCCCCGGACGGACAGCGAACACCGGGGAGCTGTTTTTT. Translating gives CASTPGRTANTGELFF.

The gene calls are TRBV18 and TRBJ2-7, with D perhaps TRBD1 (6 bases). The germline V gene encodes CDR1 KGHSH and CDR2 LQKENI. Trimming stripped 3 bases from V and 2 bases from J, with 11 bases between. This CDR3 contains 14 residues. CDR3 protein: CASSPTGQAYEQYF. The CDR3 nucleotides are TGTGCCAGCTCACCCACAGGGCAGGCCTACGAGCAGTACTTC.

The chain employs TRBV7-6 and TRBJ2-5; D might be TRBD1 (6 bases). CDR3 length: 13 amino acids. CDR1 is SGHVS, CDR2 FNYEAQ, per germline. Deletions cut 3 bases from V and 4 bases from J, with 9 bases between. The CDR3: CASSLTGLETQYF. As DNA, the CDR3 is TGTGCCAGCAGCTTGACAGGTTTAGAGACCCAGTACTTC. The variable domain in full, with the rest retrieved from reference TRBV7-6 and TRBJ2-5, is GAGVSQSPRYKVTKRGQDVALRCDPISGHVSLYWYRQALGQGPEFLTYFNYEAQQDKSGLPNDRFSAERPEGSISTLTIQRTEQRDSAMYRCASSLTGLETQYFGPGTRLLVL.

To note about this clone: The sample holds other DNA sequences that translate to the same CDR3. The V and J genes are TRBV5-1 and TRBJ2-2; weak D call: TRBD1 (5 bases). The germline V and J ends were trimmed by 0 bases and 4 bases, with 10 bases remaining between them. CDR3 length: 15 amino acids. The germline V gene encodes CDR1 SGHRS and CDR2 YFSETQ. CDR3 sequence (DNA): TGCGCCAGCAGCTTGGGGCAGGGCTCCACCGGGGAGCTGTTTTTT. This codes for CASSLGQGSTGELFF.

This clone was seen a single time. The chain is built from TRBV19 and TRBJ1-5, with 12 bases that match TRBD1. CDR3 length: 16 amino acids. Looked up from germline, CDR1 is LNHDA and CDR2 is SQIVND (reference sequence). Trimming removed 1 base from V and 7 bases from J; junction bases left unmatched: 5. The CDR3 nucleotides read TGTGCCAGTAGTATAGGGGGGACAGGGGGCAGGCAGCCCCAGCATTTT. It encodes CASSIGGTGGRQPQHF.

DNA for the CDR3: TGCGCCAGCAGCCAAGGGGCTAGCACAGATACGCAGTATTTT. It translates to CASSQGASTDTQYF. V is TRBV4-3 and J is TRBJ2-3; no reliable D call. The CDR3 has 14 amino acids. Germline values: CDR1 LGHNA, CDR2 YSLEER. V was cut by 1 base and J by 0 bases, with 5 bases left in between.

The J gene is TRBJ2-5, the V gene TRBV11-3; 11 positions match TRBD1. This CDR3 has 15 residues. The V segment lost 5 bases and the J segment 2 bases; nucleotides outside the gene matches: 4. Germline CDR1 SGHNT, CDR2 YENEEA. CDR3: CASSPGTGGQETQYF. CDR3 DNA sequence: TGTGCCAGCAGCCCCGGGACAGGGGGACAAGAGACCCAGTACTTC.

The chain has TRBV4-1 and TRBJ1-5, with TRBD1 matching over 11 bases. After removal of 4 bases from V and 4 bases from J, the junction contained 12 bases not matched to a gene. The CDR3 extends over 18 amino acids. Germline assignment: CDR1 MGHRA and CDR2 YSYEKL. The CDR3 DNA is TGCGCCAGCAGCCGGACCGGGACAGGGGGTAGAGGGAATCAGCCCCAGCATTTT. This translates into CASSRTGTGGRGNQPQHF.

Regarding this clone: Other DNA sequences in the sample encode the same CDR3. The chain combines TRBV18 with TRBJ1-1, with 8 bases aligning to TRBD1. The CDR3 runs 14 residues. Germline assignment: CDR1 KGHSH and CDR2 LQKENI. Unmatched junction bases numbered 0, after V lost 2 bases and J lost 1 base. CDR3 protein: CASSPGQGNTEAFF. The CDR3 DNA reads as TGTGCCAGCTCACCAGGACAGGGGAACACTGAAGCTTTCTTT.

This clone was observed a handful of times. V gene TRBV5-1 combines with J gene TRBJ2-1; the match to TRBD1 covers 7 bases. Germline CDR1 is SGHRS and CDR2 is YFSETQ. V was pared by 4 bases and J by 10 bases, with 17 bases of the junction left unmatched. The CDR3 length is 16 residues. The DNA of the CDR3 is TGCGCCAGCAGCCTAACGAAGGGGGCAGGGTTTGAGGAGCAGTTCTTC. The encoded protein is CASSLTKGAGFEEQFF.

This chain connects TRBV18 to TRBJ1-1; TRBD1 matches 7 bases. The CDR3 consists of 15 residues. Per the germline V gene, CDR1 is KGHSH and CDR2 is LQKENI. J was trimmed by 3 bases and V by 2 bases; bases with no gene match: 6. The CDR3 DNA sequence: TGTGCCAGCTCACCATCGACAGGGCCGGACACTGAAGCTTTCTTT. Encoded protein: CASSPSTGPDTEAFF.